The text below deals with one T cell receptor (beta chain). CDR3 length equals 14 residues. Trimming took off 7 bases at V and 3 bases at J, with 16 bases between the two ends. In germline, CDR1 is MDHEN, CDR2 SYDVKM. This study enrolled people aged about 18 to 95 from under 25 US geographic areas. Which cohort a participant joined came from the clinical history participants gave. This sample is part of a study of blood T cell repertoires in COVID-19. Per the original methods: Nucleated cell counts were estimated from reference gene primer amplification. Clones were read by immunoSEQ multiplex PCR, and TCRdb kept only the in-frame ones, dropping some. V, J and clone size reflect that table, while D and trimming were determined from the DNA. This sample has around 450,000 clones, with nearly 90% found just once.

This TCR came from a woman younger than 35 with acute COVID-19. The chain recombines TRBV28 with TRBJ2-7; D may be TRBD1 (6 bases). Sequences were obtained from PBMCs or T cells enriched from blood (not recorded which). The CDR3 region is CASTSGQGFYEQYF. The CDR3 DNA reads TGTGCCAGCACCTCGGGACAAGGGTTCTACGAGCAGTACTTC.